What follows are 14 T cell receptor beta chains derived from one specimen sequenced in a study of blood T cell repertoires in COVID-19 (dated by TCRdb to the early 2020s). Libraries were built with the immunoSEQ multiplex PCR assay. This is the immuneACCESS table as TCRdb keeps it, with only in-frame sequences that have V and J called. A part of the clones is gone; compared with another copy, unresolved V genes explain less than half, and the rest is unexplained. In all, the sample holds around 230,000 clones, and roughly 83% of those were seen once. The ten largest account for roughly a tenth of the sample. The sample consisted of peripheral blood. These TCRs come from a woman older than 75 with acute or convalescent COVID-19.

The rearrangement joins TRBV5-1 to TRBJ2-2; tentative D call: TRBD1 (5 bases). The CDR3 has 15 residues. Trimming cost V 6 bases and J 0 bases, with 12 bases left between them. Germline V gene lookup returns CDR1 SGHRS and CDR2 YFSETQ. The CDR3 DNA reads as TGCGCCAGCAAGCAGGACACAGCGAACACCGGGGAGCTGTTTTTT. Amino acids: CASKQDTANTGELFF. Supplemented by reference TRBV5-1 and TRBJ2-2, the full variable domain reads KAGVTQTPRYLIKTRGQQVTLSCSPISGHRSVSWYQQTPGQGLQFLFEYFSETQRNKGNFPGRFSGRQFSNSRSEMNVSTLELGDSALYLCASKQDTANTGELFFGEGSRLTVL.

The CDR3 spells CASRRTSGDFTGELFF. The CDR3 DNA reads as TGTGCCAGCAGACGGACTAGCGGGGACTTCACCGGGGAGCTGTTTTTT. The V call is TRBV5-5, the J call TRBJ2-2; 12 nucleotides align to TRBD2. V lost 5 bases to trimming and J lost 4 bases; unmatched junction nucleotides: 6. Germline assignment: CDR1 SGHKS and CDR2 YYEKEE (reference sequence). The CDR3 has 16 amino acids.

This clone has just a few counts. The chain combines TRBV6-5 with TRBJ2-1; TRBD2 matches 9 bases. This CDR3 contains 16 residues. V lost 2 bases, J lost 7 bases, and 9 bases stayed unmatched. Germline V gives CDR1 MNHEY, CDR2 SVGAGI. The DNA for the CDR3 is TGTGCCAGCAGTTACATTCAGCGTCTAGCGGGGAATGAGCAGTTCTTC. It yields the protein CASSYIQRLAGNEQFF.

The rearrangement joins TRBV19 to TRBJ2-3; D is perhaps TRBD1 (5 bases). Germline lookup yields CDR1 LNHDA and CDR2 SQIVND (reference sequence). Trimming left V 3 bases short and J 5 bases short, with 9 bases between. This CDR3 is 13 amino acids long. The CDR3 region has the DNA TGTGCCAGTAGTATTACAGGTATAGATACGCAGTATTTT. Amino acid sequence: CASSITGIDTQYF.

V is TRBV7-3 and J is TRBJ2-2; unclear D gene. With 5 bases removed from V and 0 bases from J, the gap between germline ends came to 13 bases. This CDR3 region has 16 residues. The V gene's germline CDR1 is SGHTA and CDR2 FQGTGA. CDR3 protein: CASSPQASANTGELFF. The DNA of the CDR3 is TGTGCCAGCAGCCCCCAGGCCTCTGCGAACACCGGGGAGCTGTTTTTT.

This rearrangement joins TRBV2 to TRBJ2-3; 10 bases line up with TRBD2. Germline lookup yields CDR1 SNHLY and CDR2 FYNNEI. The CDR3 covers 15 residues. With 7 bases clipped from V and 1 base from J, the junction kept 5 bases outside the gene matches. In nucleotides, the CDR3 is TGTGCCAGCACCATAGCGGGGGGCCGCACAGATACGCAGTATTTT. This sequence encodes CASTIAGGRTDTQYF.

V is TRBV9 and J is TRBJ2-1, with TRBD2 matching over 10 bases. CDR1 is SGDLS, CDR2 YYNGEE, per germline. The V segment lost 4 bases and the J segment 3 bases; nucleotides outside the gene matches: 4. CDR3 size: 15 residues. CDR3 nucleotide sequence: TGTGCCAGCAGCTCCCTAGCGGGGGACTACAATGAGCAGTTCTTC. Its translation: CASSSLAGDYNEQFF.

This sequence joins TRBV19 and TRBJ1-4; TRBD1 aligns across 7 bases. Germline V gives CDR1 LNHDA, CDR2 SQIVND (reference sequence). The CDR3 loop spans 12 amino acids. J lost 8 bases, V lost 6 bases, and 3 bases had no gene match. The CDR3 DNA reads as TGTGCCAGTAGATCGGACAGGGAAAAACTGTTTTTT. This gives the protein CASRSDREKLFF.

J is TRBJ1-1 and V is TRBV28; 9 bases line up with TRBD1. V trimming: 3 bases; J trimming: 0 bases; junction bases outside the gene matches: 5. The CDR3 spans 16 residues. Looked up from germline, CDR1 is MDHEN and CDR2 is SYDVKM. The CDR3 spells CASSFVTGGMNTEAFF. CDR3 sequence (DNA): TGTGCCAGCAGTTTCGTGACAGGGGGAATGAACACTGAAGCTTTCTTT.

The rearrangement joins TRBV11-2 to TRBJ2-5; 10 nucleotides line up with TRBD2. After removal of 2 bases from V and 4 bases from J, the junction contained 4 bases not matched to a gene. This CDR3 contains 15 residues. Per germline, CDR1 SGHAT and CDR2 FQNNGV. In DNA, the CDR3 is TGTGCCAGCAGCTTAAAACTAGCGGGGAGAGAGACCCAGTACTTC. Its protein product is CASSLKLAGRETQYF.

This clone was seen a single time. The chain recombines TRBV5-6 with TRBJ2-3, with D perhaps TRBD1 (6 bases). The V end lost 0 bases, the J end lost 5 bases, and 7 bases lay between the germline ends. CDR1 is SGHDT and CDR2 is YYEEEE in the germline V gene. The CDR3 totals 13 residues. CDR3 in amino acids: CASSLDRVDTQYF. CDR3 bases: TGTGCCAGCAGCTTGGACAGGGTAGATACGCAGTATTTT.

This clone was counted a few times. The chain combines TRBV15 with TRBJ1-5; 7 positions match TRBD1. The CDR3 spans 17 residues. The junction had 8 bases not matched to a gene; V was cut back by 0 bases and J by 3 bases. Germline V gives CDR1 LNHNV, CDR2 YYDKDF (reference sequence). The DNA of the CDR3 is TGTGCCACCAGCAGAGATCGAGGGACAGAAGACAATCAGCCCCAGCATTTT. Residues: CATSRDRGTEDNQPQHF.

This CDR3 reads CASSVLGQERLGASPLHF. The CDR3 DNA follows: TGTGCCAGCAGTGTTCTAGGACAGGAACGGTTAGGGGCCTCACCCCTCCACTTT. The chain uses TRBV2 and TRBJ1-6; 7 bases agree with TRBD1. V shed 4 bases and J 10 bases; nucleotides not matched to a gene: 19. Germline CDR1 reads SNHLY; CDR2 reads FYNNEI. There are 18 residues in the CDR3.

This clone showed up just a few times. The junction departs from germline at one end; a sequencing error may be responsible. This chain uses TRBV6-5 with TRBJ1-4, with TRBD1 identical over 7 bases. There are 14 residues in the CDR3. The germline CDR1 and CDR2 sequences are MNHEY and SVGAGI. The CDR3 here is CATSRGQSNEKLFF. The CDR3 DNA is TGTGCCACCAGTCGGGGACAGAGTAATGAAAAACTGTTTTTT.